The 4 T cell receptor beta chains reported below all come from one sample, sequenced in a study of CD8 T cells in Susac syndrome (dated by TCRdb to about 2019). Receptor amplification or capture employed the immunoSEQ multiplex PCR assay. RNA was extracted using the RNeasy kit, and about 0.5 to 1 microgram was reverse transcribed with random hexamers. The public reads were reprocessed in TCRdb via fastp at Q25 and MiXCR, keeping in-frame beta chains. Rows are combined by CDR3 protein, so each entry shows the most common genes and DNA. The sample data list just over 150,000 distinct CDR3 sequences, and 95% to 96% of these were observed just once. The ten largest clonotypes hold 0.14% to 0.15% of the sample. The sample taken for sequencing was CD8+ T cells from PBMCs. All receptors come from a human donor with multiple sclerosis.

V is TRBV12-3 or TRBV12-4 and J is TRBJ2-3; no clear D. There are 11 residues in the CDR3. Trimming took off 5 bases at V and 2 bases at J, with 2 bases between the two ends. The CDR3 region is CASSNTDTQYF. The DNA for the CDR3 is TGTGCCAGCAGTAACACAGATACGCAGTATTTT.

The chain joins TRBV4-1 to TRBJ2-2; D is uncertain. Germline lookup yields CDR1 MGHRA and CDR2 YSYEKL. The CDR3 has 13 amino acids. V dropped 1 base and J dropped 5 bases, with 5 bases sitting between them. In DNA form, the CDR3 reads TGCGCCAGCAGCCAAGTGTCGACCGGGGAGCTGTTTTTT. Its translation: CASSQVSTGELFF.

The rearrangement links TRBV9 to TRBJ1-1; perhaps TRBD1 as D (5 bases). V was clipped by 4 bases and J by 6 bases, with 16 bases between them. The germline gives CDR1 SGDLS, CDR2 YYNGEE. The CDR3 extends over 14 amino acids. The CDR3 bases are TGTGCCAGCAGCCTGGGGCAGGGAGGACCTGAAGCTTTCTTT. It encodes CASSLGQGGPEAFF.

The V and J genes are TRBV18 and TRBJ2-5; D is unclear. CDR3 size: 13 residues. In germline, CDR1 is KGHSH, CDR2 LQKENI. Trimming stripped 2 bases from V and 2 bases from J, with 6 bases between. Written as DNA, the CDR3 is TGTGCCAGCTCACCAGTAACGCAAGAGACCCAGTACTTC. Translation: CASSPVTQETQYF.